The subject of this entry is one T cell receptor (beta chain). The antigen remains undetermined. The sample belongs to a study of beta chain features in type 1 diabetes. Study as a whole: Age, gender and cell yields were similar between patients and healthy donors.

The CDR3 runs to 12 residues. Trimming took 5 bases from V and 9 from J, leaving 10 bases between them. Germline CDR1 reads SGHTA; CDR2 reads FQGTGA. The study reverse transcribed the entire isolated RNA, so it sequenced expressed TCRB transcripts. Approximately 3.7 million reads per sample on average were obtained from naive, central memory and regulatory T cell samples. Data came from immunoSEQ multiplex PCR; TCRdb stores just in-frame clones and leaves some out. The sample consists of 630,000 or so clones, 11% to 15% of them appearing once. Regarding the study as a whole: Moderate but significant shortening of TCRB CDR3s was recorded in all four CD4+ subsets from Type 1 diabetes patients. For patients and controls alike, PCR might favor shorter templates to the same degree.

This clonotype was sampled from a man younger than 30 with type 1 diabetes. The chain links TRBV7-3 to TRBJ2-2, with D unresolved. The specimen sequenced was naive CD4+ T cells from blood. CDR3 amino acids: CASSPFGRELFF. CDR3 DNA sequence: TGTGCCAGCAGCCCCTTTGGACGGGAGCTGTTTTTT.